The text below deals with one T cell receptor beta chain. This record belongs to a study of blood T cell repertoires in COVID-19. Study in general: Donors in the United States, Italy and Spain gave samples during acute or convalescent COVID-19. PBMCs, B-cell-depleted T cells, or T cells provided the cDNA or gDNA that made up the material.

Germline loops: CDR1 SGHRS, CDR2 YFSETQ. The CDR3 is 15 amino acids. J was trimmed by 6 bases and V by 5 bases; bases with no gene match: 8. Study processing details: Estimated nucleated cell counts came from reference gene primer amplification. Sequencing used immunoSEQ multiplex PCR; TCRdb keeps in-frame clones, though not all of them. V and J calls and clone size follow that table, whereas D and trimming were derived from the DNA. In the table there are approximately 170,000 clones, 70% to 90% of which are singletons. This chain connects TRBV5-1 to TRBJ2-7, with 13 bases aligning to TRBD2. Input material: peripheral blood. The TCR comes from a man between 35 and 55 years old who had recovered from COVID-19. CDR3 sequence: CASRRGLAGEGEQYF. In DNA, the CDR3 is TGCGCCAGCAGGCGCGGACTAGCGGGAGAAGGCGAGCAGTACTTC. Based on the CDR3 plus reference TRBV5-1 and TRBJ2-7, the full variable domain is KAGVTQTPRYLIKTRGQQVTLSCSPISGHRSVSWYQQTPGQGLQFLFEYFSETQRNKGNFPGRFSGRQFSNSRSEMNVSTLELGDSALYLCASRRGLAGEGEQYFGPGTRLTVT.